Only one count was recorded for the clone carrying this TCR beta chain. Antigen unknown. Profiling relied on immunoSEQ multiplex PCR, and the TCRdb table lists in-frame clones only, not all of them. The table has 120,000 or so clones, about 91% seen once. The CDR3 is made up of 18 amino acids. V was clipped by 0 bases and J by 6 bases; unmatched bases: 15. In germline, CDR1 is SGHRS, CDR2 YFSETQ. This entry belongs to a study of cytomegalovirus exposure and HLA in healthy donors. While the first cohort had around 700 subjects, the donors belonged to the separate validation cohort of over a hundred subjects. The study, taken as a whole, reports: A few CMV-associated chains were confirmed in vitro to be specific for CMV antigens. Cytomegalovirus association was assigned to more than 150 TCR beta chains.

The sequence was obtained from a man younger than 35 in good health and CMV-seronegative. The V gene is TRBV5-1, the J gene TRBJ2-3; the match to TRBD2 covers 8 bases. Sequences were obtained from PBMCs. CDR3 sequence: CASSLDSSGRGLSDTQYF. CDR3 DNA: TGCGCCAGCAGCTTGGACTCCAGCGGGAGAGGGCTTTCGGATACGCAGTATTTT.